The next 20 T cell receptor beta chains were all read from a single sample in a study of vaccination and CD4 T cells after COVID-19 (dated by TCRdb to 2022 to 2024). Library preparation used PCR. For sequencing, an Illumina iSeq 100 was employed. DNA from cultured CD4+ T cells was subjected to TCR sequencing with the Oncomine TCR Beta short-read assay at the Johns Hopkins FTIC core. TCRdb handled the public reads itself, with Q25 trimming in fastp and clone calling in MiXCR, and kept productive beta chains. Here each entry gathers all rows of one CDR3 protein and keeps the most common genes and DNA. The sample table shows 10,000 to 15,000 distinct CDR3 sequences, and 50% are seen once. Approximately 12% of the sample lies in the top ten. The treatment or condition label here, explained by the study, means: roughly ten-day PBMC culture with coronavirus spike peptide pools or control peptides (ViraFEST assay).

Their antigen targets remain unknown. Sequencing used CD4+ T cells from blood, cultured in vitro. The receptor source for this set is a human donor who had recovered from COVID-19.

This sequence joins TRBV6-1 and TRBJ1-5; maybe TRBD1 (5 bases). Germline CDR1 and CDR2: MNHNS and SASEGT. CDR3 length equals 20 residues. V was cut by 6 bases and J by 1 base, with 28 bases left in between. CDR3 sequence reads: CASSPNPATVISGSNQPQHF. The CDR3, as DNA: TGTGCCAGCAGCCCCAACCCCGCGACAGTAATTAGTGGGAGCAATCAGCCCCAGCATTTT.

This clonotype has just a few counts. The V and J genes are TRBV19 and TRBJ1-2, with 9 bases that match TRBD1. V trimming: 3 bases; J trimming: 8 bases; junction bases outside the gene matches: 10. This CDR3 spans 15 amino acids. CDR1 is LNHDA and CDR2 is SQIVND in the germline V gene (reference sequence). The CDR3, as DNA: TGTGCCAGTAGTATGTCGGGACAGGGCAGTTTGGGCTACACCTTC. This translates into CASSMSGQGSLGYTF.

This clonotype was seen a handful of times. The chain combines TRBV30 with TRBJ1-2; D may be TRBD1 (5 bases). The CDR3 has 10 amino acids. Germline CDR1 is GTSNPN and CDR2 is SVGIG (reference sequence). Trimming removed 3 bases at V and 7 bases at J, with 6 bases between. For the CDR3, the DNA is TGTGCCTGGAGAAGGGGTGGCTACACCTTC. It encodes CAWRRGGYTF.

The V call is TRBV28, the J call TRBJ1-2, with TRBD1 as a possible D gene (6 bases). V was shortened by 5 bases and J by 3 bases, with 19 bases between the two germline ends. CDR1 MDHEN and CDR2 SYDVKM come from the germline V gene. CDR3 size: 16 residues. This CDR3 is CASSQTLGRGDYGYTF. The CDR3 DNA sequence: TGTGCCAGCAGTCAGACCCTCGGGAGGGGGGACTATGGCTACACCTTC.

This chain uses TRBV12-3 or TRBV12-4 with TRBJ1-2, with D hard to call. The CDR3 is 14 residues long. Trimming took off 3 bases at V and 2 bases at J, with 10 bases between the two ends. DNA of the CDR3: TGTGCCAGCAGTTTGGGTCGGGGAAACTATGGCTACACCTTC. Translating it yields CASSLGRGNYGYTF.

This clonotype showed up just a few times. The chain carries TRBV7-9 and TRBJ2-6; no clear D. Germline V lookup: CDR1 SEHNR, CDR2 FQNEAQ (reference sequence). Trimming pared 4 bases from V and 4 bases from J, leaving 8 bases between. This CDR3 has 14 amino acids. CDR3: CASSSFRGANVLTF. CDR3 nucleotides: TGTGCCAGCAGCTCGTTTCGGGGGGCCAACGTCCTGACTTTC.

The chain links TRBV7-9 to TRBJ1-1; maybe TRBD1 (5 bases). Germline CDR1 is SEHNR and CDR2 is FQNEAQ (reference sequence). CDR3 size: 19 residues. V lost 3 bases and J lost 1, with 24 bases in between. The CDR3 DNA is TGTGCCAGCAGCTTGGATAAAGCGCGCTGGGTTGGGGCGAACACTGAAGCTTTCTTT. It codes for CASSLDKARWVGANTEAFF.

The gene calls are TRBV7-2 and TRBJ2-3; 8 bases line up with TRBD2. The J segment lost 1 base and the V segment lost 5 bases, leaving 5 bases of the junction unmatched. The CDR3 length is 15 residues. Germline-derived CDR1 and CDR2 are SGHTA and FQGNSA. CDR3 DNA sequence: TGTGCCAGCAGCCCACAGACTAGCGGCACAGATACGCAGTATTTT. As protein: CASSPQTSGTDTQYF.

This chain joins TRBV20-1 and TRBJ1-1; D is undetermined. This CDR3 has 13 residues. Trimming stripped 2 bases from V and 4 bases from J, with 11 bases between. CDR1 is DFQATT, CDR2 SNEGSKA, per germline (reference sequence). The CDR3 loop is CSARPPGVTEAFF. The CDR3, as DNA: TGCAGTGCTAGACCCCCCGGGGTCACTGAAGCTTTCTTT.

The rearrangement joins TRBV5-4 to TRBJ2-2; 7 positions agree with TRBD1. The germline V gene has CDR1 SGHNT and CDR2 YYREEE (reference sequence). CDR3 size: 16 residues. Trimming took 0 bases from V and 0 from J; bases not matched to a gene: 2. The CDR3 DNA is TGTGCCAGCAGCTTGGACGGGACAGCGAACACCGGGGAGCTGTTTTTT. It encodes CASSLDGTANTGELFF.

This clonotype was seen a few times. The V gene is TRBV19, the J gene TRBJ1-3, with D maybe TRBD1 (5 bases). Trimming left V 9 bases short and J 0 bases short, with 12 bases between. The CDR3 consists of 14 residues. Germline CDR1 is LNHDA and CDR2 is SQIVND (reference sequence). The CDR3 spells CASFTGRSGNTIYF. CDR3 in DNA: TGTGCCAGCTTTACAGGCCGCTCTGGAAACACCATATATTTT.

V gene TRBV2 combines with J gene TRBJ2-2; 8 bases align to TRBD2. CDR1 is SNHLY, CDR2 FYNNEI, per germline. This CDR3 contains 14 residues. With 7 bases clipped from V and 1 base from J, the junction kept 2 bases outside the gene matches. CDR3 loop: CASTSGRNTGELFF. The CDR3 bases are TGTGCCAGCACCAGCGGGAGGAACACCGGGGAGCTGTTTTTT.

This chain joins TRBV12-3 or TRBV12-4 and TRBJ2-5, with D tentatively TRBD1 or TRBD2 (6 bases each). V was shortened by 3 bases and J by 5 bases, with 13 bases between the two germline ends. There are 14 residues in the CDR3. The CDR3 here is CASSFRGGQETQYF. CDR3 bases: TGTGCCAGCAGTTTTCGAGGGGGGCAGGAGACCCAGTACTTC.

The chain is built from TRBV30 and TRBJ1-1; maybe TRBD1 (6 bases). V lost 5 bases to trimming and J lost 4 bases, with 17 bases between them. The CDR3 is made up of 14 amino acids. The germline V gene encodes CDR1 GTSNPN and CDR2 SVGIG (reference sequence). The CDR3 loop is CAWLRGGWATEAFF. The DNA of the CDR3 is TGTGCCTGGTTAAGGGGGGGATGGGCCACTGAAGCTTTCTTT. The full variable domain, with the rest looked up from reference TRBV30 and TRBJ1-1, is SQTIHQWPATLVQPVGSPLSLECTVEGTSNPNLYWYRQAAGRGLQLLFYSVGIGQISSEVPQNLSASRPQDRQFILSSKKLLLSDSGFYLCAWLRGGWATEAFFGQGTRLTVV.

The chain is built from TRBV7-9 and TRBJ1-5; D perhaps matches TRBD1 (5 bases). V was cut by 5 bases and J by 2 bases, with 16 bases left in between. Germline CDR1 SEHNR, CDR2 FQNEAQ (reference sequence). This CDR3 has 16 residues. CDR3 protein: CASSQMDTGGNQPQHF. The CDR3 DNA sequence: TGTGCCAGCAGCCAGATGGACACCGGAGGCAATCAGCCCCAGCATTTT.

Here the CDR3 reads CASRVNTNYGYTF. In DNA, the CDR3 is TGTGCCAGTAGAGTGAATACTAACTATGGCTACACCTTC. The genes are TRBV19 and TRBJ1-2; no clear D gene. Germline V gene data show CDR1 as LNHDA and CDR2 as SQIVND (reference sequence). The CDR3 totals 13 residues. Trimming removed 6 bases at V and 0 bases at J, with 8 bases between.

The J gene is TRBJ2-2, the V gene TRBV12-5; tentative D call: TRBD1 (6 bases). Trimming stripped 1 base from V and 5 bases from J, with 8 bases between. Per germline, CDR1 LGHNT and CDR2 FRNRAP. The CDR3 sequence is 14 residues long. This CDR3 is CASGLGTATGELFF. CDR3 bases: TGTGCTAGTGGTTTGGGGACAGCGACCGGGGAGCTGTTTTTT.

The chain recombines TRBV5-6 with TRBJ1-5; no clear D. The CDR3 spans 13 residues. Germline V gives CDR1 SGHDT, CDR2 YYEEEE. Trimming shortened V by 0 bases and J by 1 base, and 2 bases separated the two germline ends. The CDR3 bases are TGTGCCAGCAGCTTGGTAAGCAATCAGCCCCAGCATTTT. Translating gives CASSLVSNQPQHF.

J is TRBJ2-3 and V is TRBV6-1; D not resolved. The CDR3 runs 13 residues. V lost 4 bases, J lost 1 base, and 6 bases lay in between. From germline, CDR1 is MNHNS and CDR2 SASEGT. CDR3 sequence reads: CASSGTRTDTQYF. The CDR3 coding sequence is TGTGCCAGCAGTGGAACCCGCACAGATACGCAGTATTTT.

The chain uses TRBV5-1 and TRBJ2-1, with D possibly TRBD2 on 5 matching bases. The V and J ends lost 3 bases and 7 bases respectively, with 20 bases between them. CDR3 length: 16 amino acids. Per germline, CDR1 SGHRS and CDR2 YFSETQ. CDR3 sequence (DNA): TGCGCCAGCAGCTCGGGATTGTTAGTCCCTTCTAATGAGCAGTTCTTC. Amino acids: CASSSGLLVPSNEQFF.